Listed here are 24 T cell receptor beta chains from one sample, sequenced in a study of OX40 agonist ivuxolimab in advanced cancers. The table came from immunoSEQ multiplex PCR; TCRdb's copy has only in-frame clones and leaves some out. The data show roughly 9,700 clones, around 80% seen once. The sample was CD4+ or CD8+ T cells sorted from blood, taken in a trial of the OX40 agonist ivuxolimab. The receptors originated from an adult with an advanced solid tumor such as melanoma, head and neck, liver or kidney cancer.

In DNA, the CDR3 is TGTGCCAGCAGCTTAACTAGCGCCTACGAGCAGTACTTC. This encodes CASSLTSAYEQYF. V and J are TRBV11-3 and TRBJ2-7; TRBD2 agrees at 7 bases. With V trimmed by 2 bases and J by 2 bases, 0 bases remained unmatched. The CDR3 is made up of 13 amino acids. CDR1 and CDR2 from the germline V gene are SGHNT and YENEEA.

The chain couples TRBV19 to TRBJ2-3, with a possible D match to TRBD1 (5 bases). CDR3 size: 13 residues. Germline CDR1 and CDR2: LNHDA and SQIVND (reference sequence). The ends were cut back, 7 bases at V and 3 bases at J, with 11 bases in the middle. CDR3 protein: CASTSTATDTQYF. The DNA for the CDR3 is TGTGCCAGTACTTCGACAGCTACAGATACGCAGTATTTT.

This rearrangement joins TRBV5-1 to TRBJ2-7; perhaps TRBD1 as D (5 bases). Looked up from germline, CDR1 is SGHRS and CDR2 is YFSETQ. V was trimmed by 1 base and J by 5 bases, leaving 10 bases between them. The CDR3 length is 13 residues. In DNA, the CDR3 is TGCGCCAGCAGCTTGTTCAGGGATGACGAGCAGTACTTC. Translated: CASSLFRDDEQYF.

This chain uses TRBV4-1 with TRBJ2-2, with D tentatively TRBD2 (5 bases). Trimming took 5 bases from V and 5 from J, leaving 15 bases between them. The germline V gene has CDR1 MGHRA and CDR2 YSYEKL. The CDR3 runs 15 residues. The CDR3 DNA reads TGCGCCAGCAGCTTAGGACTTCCTGGGACCGGGGAGCTGTTTTTT. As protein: CASSLGLPGTGELFF.

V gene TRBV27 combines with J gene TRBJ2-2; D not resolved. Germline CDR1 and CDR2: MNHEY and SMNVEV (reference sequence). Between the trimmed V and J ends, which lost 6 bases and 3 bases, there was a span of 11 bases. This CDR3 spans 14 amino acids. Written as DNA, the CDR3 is TGTGCCAGCAGGACCTATAGTTACACCGGGGAGCTGTTTTTT. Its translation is CASRTYSYTGELFF.

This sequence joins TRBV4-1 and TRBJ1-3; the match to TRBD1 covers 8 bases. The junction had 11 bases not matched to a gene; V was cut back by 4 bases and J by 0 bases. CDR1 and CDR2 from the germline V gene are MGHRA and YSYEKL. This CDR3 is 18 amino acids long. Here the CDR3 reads CASSRSPGQDHSGNTIYF. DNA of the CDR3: TGCGCCAGCAGCCGATCTCCGGGACAGGATCACTCTGGAAACACCATATATTTT.

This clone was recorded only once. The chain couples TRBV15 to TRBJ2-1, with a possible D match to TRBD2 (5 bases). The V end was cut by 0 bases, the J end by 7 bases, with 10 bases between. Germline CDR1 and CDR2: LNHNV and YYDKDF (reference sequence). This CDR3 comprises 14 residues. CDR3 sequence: CATSRDGRDNEQFF. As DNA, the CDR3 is TGTGCCACCAGCAGAGATGGCCGGGATAATGAGCAGTTCTTC.

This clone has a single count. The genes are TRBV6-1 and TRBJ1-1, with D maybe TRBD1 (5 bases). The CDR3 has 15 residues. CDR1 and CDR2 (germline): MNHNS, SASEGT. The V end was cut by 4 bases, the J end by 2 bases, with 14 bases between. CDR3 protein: CASSVMAGPNTEAFF. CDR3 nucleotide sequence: TGTGCCAGCAGTGTAATGGCGGGGCCTAACACTGAAGCTTTCTTT.

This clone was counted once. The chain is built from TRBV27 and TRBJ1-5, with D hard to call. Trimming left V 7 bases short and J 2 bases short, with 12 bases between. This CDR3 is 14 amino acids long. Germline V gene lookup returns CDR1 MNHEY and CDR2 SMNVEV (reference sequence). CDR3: CASTPVGGNQPQHF. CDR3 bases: TGTGCCAGCACCCCGGTCGGAGGCAATCAGCCCCAGCATTTT.

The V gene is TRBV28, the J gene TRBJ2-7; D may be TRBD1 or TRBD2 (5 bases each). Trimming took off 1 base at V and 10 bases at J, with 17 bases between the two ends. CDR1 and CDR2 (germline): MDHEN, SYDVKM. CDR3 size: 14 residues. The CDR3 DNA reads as TGTGCCAGCAGTTTATACGGGGCAGTATCAGGCCAGTACTTC. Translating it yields CASSLYGAVSGQYF.

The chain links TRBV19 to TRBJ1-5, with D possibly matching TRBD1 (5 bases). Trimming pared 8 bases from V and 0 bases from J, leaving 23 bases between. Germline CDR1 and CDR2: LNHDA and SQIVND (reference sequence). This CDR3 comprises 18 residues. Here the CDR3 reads CASRDAVGSGSSNQPQHF. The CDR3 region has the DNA TGTGCCAGTCGGGACGCGGTCGGGTCGGGTTCTAGCAATCAGCCCCAGCATTTT.

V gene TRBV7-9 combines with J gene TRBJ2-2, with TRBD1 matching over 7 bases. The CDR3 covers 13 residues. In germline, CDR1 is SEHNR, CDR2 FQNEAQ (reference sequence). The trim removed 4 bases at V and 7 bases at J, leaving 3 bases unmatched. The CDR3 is CASSSRDSGELFF. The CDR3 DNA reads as TGTGCCAGCAGCTCCCGGGACAGCGGGGAGCTGTTTTTT.

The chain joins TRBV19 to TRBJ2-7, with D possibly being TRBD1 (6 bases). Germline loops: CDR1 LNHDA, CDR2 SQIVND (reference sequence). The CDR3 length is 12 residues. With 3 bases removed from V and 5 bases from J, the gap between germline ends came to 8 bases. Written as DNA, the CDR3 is TGTGCCAGTAGTATCAAGGGGGACGAGCAGTACTTC. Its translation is CASSIKGDEQYF.

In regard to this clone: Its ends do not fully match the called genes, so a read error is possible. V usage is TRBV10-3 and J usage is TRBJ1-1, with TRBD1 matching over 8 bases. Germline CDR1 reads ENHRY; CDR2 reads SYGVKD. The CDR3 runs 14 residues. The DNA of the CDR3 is TGTGCCATCACTGAGGGACAGGTGGGGACTGAAGCTTTCTTT. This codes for CAITEGQVGTEAFF.

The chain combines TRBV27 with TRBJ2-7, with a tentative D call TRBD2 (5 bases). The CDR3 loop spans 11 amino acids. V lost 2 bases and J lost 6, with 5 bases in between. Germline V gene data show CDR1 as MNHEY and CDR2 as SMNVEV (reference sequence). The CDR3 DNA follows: TGTGCCAGCAGTTTAGCGGGCGAGCAGTACTTC. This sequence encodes CASSLAGEQYF.

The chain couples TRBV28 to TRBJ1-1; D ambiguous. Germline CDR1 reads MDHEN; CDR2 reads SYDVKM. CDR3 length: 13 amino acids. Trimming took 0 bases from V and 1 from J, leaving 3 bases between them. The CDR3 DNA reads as TGTGCCAGCAGTTTATGGTCGAACACTGAAGCTTTCTTT. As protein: CASSLWSNTEAFF.

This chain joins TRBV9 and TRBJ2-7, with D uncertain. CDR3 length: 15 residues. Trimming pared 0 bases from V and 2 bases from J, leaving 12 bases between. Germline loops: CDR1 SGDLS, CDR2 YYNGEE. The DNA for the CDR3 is TGTGCCAGCAGCGTAGGGCTATCGGCGGCCTACGAGCAGTACTTC. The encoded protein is CASSVGLSAAYEQYF.

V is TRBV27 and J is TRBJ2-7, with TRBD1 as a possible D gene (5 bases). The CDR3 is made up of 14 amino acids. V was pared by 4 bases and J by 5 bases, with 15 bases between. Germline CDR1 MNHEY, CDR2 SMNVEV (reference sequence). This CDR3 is CASSSTGPRNEQYF. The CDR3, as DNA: TGTGCCAGCAGTTCTACAGGCCCAAGGAACGAGCAGTACTTC.

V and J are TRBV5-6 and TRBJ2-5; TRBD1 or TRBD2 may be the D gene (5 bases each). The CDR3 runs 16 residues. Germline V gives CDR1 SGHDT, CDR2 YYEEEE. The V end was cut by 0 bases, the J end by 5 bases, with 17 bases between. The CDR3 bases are TGTGCCAGCAGCTTGGGGGCCAGGGACGCTTTGGAGACCCAGTACTTC. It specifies CASSLGARDALETQYF. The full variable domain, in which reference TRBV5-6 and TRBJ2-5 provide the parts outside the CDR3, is DAGVTQSPTHLIKTRGQQVTLRCSPKSGHDTVSWYQQALGQGPQFIFQYYEEEERQRGNFPDRFSGHQFPNYSSELNVNALLLGDSALYLCASSLGARDALETQYFGPGTRLLVL.

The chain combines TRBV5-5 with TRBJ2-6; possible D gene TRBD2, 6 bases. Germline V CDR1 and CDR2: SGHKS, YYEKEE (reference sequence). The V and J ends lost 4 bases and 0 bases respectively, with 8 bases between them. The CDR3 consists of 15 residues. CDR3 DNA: TGTGCCAGCAGCCGCGGGGCCTCTGGGGCCAACGTCCTGACTTTC. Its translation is CASSRGASGANVLTF.

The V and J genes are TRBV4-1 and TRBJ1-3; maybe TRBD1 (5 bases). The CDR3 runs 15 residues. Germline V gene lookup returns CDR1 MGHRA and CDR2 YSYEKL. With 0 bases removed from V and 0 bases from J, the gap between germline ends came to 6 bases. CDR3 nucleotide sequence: TGCGCCAGCAGCCAAGATCAGGGCTCTGGAAACACCATATATTTT. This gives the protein CASSQDQGSGNTIYF.

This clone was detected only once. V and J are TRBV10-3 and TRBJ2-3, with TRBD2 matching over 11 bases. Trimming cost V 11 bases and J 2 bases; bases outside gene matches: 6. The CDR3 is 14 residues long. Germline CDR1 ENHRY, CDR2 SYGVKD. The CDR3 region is CAAGTSGFTDTQYF. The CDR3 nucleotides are TGTGCCGCCGGGACTAGCGGTTTCACAGATACGCAGTATTTT.

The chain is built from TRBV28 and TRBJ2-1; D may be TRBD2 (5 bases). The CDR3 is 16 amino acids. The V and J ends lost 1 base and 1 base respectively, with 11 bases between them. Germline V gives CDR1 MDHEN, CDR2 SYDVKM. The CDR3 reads CASSLFVARSYNEQFF. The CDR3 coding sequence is TGTGCCAGCAGTTTATTCGTAGCGAGGTCCTACAATGAGCAGTTCTTC.

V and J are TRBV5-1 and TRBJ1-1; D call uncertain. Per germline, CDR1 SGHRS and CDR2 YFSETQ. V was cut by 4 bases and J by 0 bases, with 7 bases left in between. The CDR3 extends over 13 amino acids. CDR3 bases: TGCGCCAGCAGCGTCGAAATGAACACTGAAGCTTTCTTT. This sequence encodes CASSVEMNTEAFF.